This T cell receptor beta chain derives from a study of blood T cell repertoires in COVID-19. Study context: Sources were T cells, B-cell-depleted T cells, or PBMCs; the material itself was cDNA or gDNA.

This clone appeared a few times. In the study's own analysis: By means of reference gene primer amplification, nucleated cell counts were estimated. Using immunoSEQ multiplex PCR, the repertoire was profiled, and TCRdb retains in-frame clones only, with some absent. D and trimming come from the DNA, and the V and J calls and clone size come from that table. The data contain fewer than 200,000 clones, over 70% of them singletons. Those who participated ranged in age from roughly 18 to 90 years and resided in 20 to 25 US areas. Cohort placement rested on clinical history that participants reported themselves. This TCR was sampled from a woman aged 50 to 65 in a cohort exposed to, infected with or recovered from COVID-19 (not recorded which). The sequenced material came from PBMCs or T cells enriched from blood (not recorded which).

CDR3 region: CASSLGPPFGVSVYEQYF. CDR3 bases: TGTGCCAGCAGCTTGGGCCCCCCCTTCGGGGTTTCGGTGTACGAGCAGTACTTC. The chain employs TRBV5-6 and TRBJ2-7; D is perhaps TRBD2 (5 bases). The length of the CDR3 is 18 residues. The germline CDR1 and CDR2 sequences are SGHDT and YYEEEE. Trimming removed 0 bases at V and 4 bases at J, with 23 bases between.